Detailed here is one T cell receptor (beta chain). Its specificity is unknown. This CDR3 spans 14 amino acids. In germline, CDR1 is ENHRY, CDR2 SYGVKD. V was pared by 6 bases and J by 6 bases, with 6 bases of the junction left unmatched. This record comes from a study of response to subunit inactivated influenza vaccine. TCRdb passed the RT-PCR reads through MiXCR, listing each CDR3 protein once. The data show around 790,000 distinct CDR3 sequences, 20% to 25% seen once. Study-wide results and caveats: Authors proposed each seasonal influenza vaccination draws in few new T cells.

J is TRBJ2-2 and V is TRBV10-3; 8 positions agree with TRBD1. The specimen was PBMCs from blood, collected roughly 5 days after vaccination. The receptor's source is a man between 45 and 60 years old who received an inactivated influenza vaccine. The CDR3 loop reads CAIRGQERAGELFF. DNA for the CDR3: TGTGCCATCAGGGGACAGGAAAGGGCCGGGGAGCTGTTTTTT.